This entry is about one T cell receptor (beta chain). CDR1 and CDR2 (germline): LGHDT, YNNKEL (reference sequence). CDR3 size: 14 residues. Trimming removed 2 bases at V and 5 bases at J, with 12 bases between. As handled by the study authors: Researchers report that nucleated cell counts were estimated from reference gene primer amplification. Sequencing was performed with immunoSEQ multiplex PCR; in TCRdb, only in-frame clones are kept and a portion is missing. The V and J calls and clone size are taken from that table; D and trimming were inferred from the DNA. This sample has a few hundred thousand clones, with roughly 85% found just once. This specimen comes from a study of blood T cell repertoires in COVID-19. Study-level information: Material from acute and convalescent COVID-19 was sourced from the United States, Italy and Spain.

The specimen was peripheral blood. The chain links TRBV3-1 (or the pseudogene TRBV3-2) to TRBJ2-5, with D maybe TRBD2 (5 bases). This sequence was found in a woman in her sixties or seventies with COVID-19, enrolled during active disease. CDR3 coding DNA: TGTGCCAGCAGCCAATCGATAAGGAGGGAGACCCAGTACTTC. This sequence encodes CASSQSIRRETQYF.